This record covers a single TCR beta chain. Its specificity is unknown. These data originate in a study of T cells in Graves' hyperthyroidism and ophthalmopathy. Overall study findings and caveats: It was a median approximately 6 months before onset that the model predicted ophthalmopathy.

This CDR3 comprises 15 residues. Losses at the gene ends were 4 bases for V and 7 bases for J; bases not matched to a gene: 8. Germline CDR1 reads MDHEN; CDR2 reads SYDVKM. Researchers took RNA transcripts and amplified the TCR beta CDR3 regions from them. In the first-round RT-PCR of the TCR CDR3, the HTBI primer set was used. TCRdb re-derived calls from the multiplex PCR reads in MiXCR, one entry per CDR3 protein. The sample lists 400,000 or so distinct CDR3 sequences; roughly 13% were seen once. The sample was blood. This receptor was taken from a man aged 50-59 years with Graves' ophthalmopathy. The rearrangement links TRBV28 to TRBJ1-5, with TRBD1 identical over 9 bases. CDR3 in amino acids: CASSWGTGRKQPQHF. CDR3 nucleotides: TGTGCCAGCAGTTGGGGGACAGGGCGAAAACAGCCCCAGCATTTT.